The 28 T cell receptor beta chains listed next were all sequenced from one sample in a study of T-cell memory formation after mild COVID-19. TCRdb recomputed calls from the 5' RACE reads with MiXCR, one row per CDR3 protein. Among a few hundred thousand distinct CDR3 sequences listed, about 17% were seen once. What was sequenced was PBMCs or a T cell subset sorted from them (not recorded which). The source of these receptors is a young man who had mild COVID-19 (a few samples of this study predate the infection). Cell type and time point are not known.

V gene TRBV5-4 combines with J gene TRBJ1-2; tentative D call: TRBD1 (6 bases). V lost 4 bases and J 2 bases, leaving 15 bases between the germline ends. In germline, CDR1 is SGHNT, CDR2 YYREEE (reference sequence). The CDR3 is made up of 15 amino acids. The CDR3 protein is CASSPRQVSNYGYTF. The CDR3, as DNA: TGTGCCAGCAGCCCCAGACAGGTTTCCAACTATGGCTACACCTTC. Complete variable domain (other parts from reference TRBV5-4 and TRBJ1-2): ETGVTQSPTHLIKTRGQQVTLRCSSQSGHNTVSWYQQALGQGPQFIFQYYREEENGRGNFPPRFSGLQFPNYSSELNVNALELDDSALYLCASSPRQVSNYGYTFGSGTRLTVV.

CDR3 protein: CASSLVVDSPLHF. The CDR3 nucleotides read TGTGCCAGCAGCTTAGTCGTAGATTCACCCCTCCACTTT. This chain joins TRBV7-7 and TRBJ1-6; the D is unclear. The CDR3 loop spans 13 amino acids. Per germline, CDR1 SSHAT and CDR2 FNYEAQ (reference sequence). V shed 1 base and J shed 8 bases, with 6 bases lying between them.

The rearrangement uses TRBV12-3 or TRBV12-4 and TRBJ2-1; D uncertain. The CDR3 runs 14 residues. Deletions cut 6 bases from V and 2 bases from J, with 11 bases between. The CDR3 is CASRGPQPYNEQFF. DNA for the CDR3: TGTGCCAGCAGAGGACCCCAACCCTACAATGAGCAGTTCTTC.

This clonotype was counted a few times. The chain joins TRBV7-2 to TRBJ1-6; TRBD1 is a possible D gene (5 bases). The CDR3 consists of 15 residues. Trimming shortened V by 1 base and J by 9 bases, and 13 bases separated the two germline ends. The germline CDR1 and CDR2 sequences are SGHTA and FQGNSA. The CDR3 reads CASSLEGLRGSPLHF. The CDR3 DNA reads TGTGCCAGCAGCTTAGAGGGGTTAAGGGGTTCACCCCTCCACTTT.

This clonotype was observed a handful of times. This rearrangement joins TRBV29-1 to TRBJ1-5; the D is unclear. Germline V gene sequence: CDR1 SQVTM, CDR2 ANQGSEA. V lost 5 bases and J lost 3, with 17 bases in between. The CDR3 consists of 15 residues. CDR3 amino acids: CSVNLNWQVNQPQHF. The CDR3, as DNA: TGCAGCGTTAATCTGAATTGGCAGGTCAATCAGCCCCAGCATTTT.

This chain uses TRBV20-1 with TRBJ2-7; the D is unclear. CDR1 and CDR2 (germline): DFQATT, SNEGSKA (reference sequence). The V end lost 3 bases, the J end lost 5 bases, and 8 bases lay between the germline ends. The CDR3 runs 11 residues. CDR3 sequence: CSASSTNEQYF. CDR3 DNA: TGCAGTGCTAGCTCCACGAACGAGCAGTACTTC.

This clonotype was detected a few times. The V call is TRBV5-1, the J call TRBJ1-1; unclear D gene. V was shortened by 4 bases and J by 6 bases, with 10 bases between the two germline ends. The CDR3 totals 12 residues. Per germline, CDR1 SGHRS and CDR2 YFSETQ. The CDR3 reads CASSNRAAEAFF. CDR3 DNA: TGCGCCAGCAGCAATAGGGCGGCTGAAGCTTTCTTT.

This clonotype was counted a few times. The chain combines TRBV3-1 with TRBJ1-1; D is perhaps TRBD1 (6 bases). The CDR3 is 13 residues long. The ends were cut back, 8 bases at V and 8 bases at J, with 18 bases in the middle. Germline CDR1 reads LGHDT; CDR2 reads YNNKEL (reference sequence). The CDR3 loop reads CASAGEWGSEAFF. The DNA for the CDR3 is TGTGCCAGCGCAGGGGAATGGGGGTCCGAAGCTTTCTTT.

This clonotype was detected a few times. The V gene is TRBV7-2, the J gene TRBJ2-5; TRBD2 agrees at 9 bases. CDR1 and CDR2 from the germline V gene are SGHTA and FQGNSA. With 5 bases clipped from V and 3 bases from J, the junction kept 7 bases outside the gene matches. CDR3 length: 15 residues. Here the CDR3 DNA reads TGTGCCAGCAGCCTACAAGCGGGAGGTGAAGAGACCCAGTACTTC. It is translated as CASSLQAGGEETQYF.

This clonotype was seen a handful of times. This CDR3 is CASSEGMNTEAFF. The DNA for the CDR3 is TGCGCCAGCAGCGAAGGCATGAACACTGAAGCTTTCTTT. V gene TRBV5-1 combines with J gene TRBJ1-1; D is unclear. With 4 bases removed from V and 0 bases from J, the gap between germline ends came to 7 bases. This CDR3 is built from 13 residues. From germline, CDR1 is SGHRS and CDR2 YFSETQ.

The J gene is TRBJ1-1, the V gene TRBV2; D not certain. CDR3 length equals 13 residues. V lost 5 bases, J lost 1 base, and 8 bases lay in between. The germline CDR1 and CDR2 sequences are SNHLY and FYNNEI. For the CDR3, the DNA is TGTGCCAGCAGTACACAGCCGAACACTGAAGCTTTCTTT. Its protein product is CASSTQPNTEAFF.

This clonotype was counted only a few times. This chain links TRBV5-6 with TRBJ1-1; 7 bases match TRBD1. The germline V gene has CDR1 SGHDT and CDR2 YYEEEE. V lost 3 bases, J lost 11 bases, and 10 bases stayed unmatched. This CDR3 contains 13 residues. This CDR3 reads CASSSRTGLVAFF. CDR3 sequence (DNA): TGTGCCAGCAGCTCACGGACAGGCTTGGTCGCTTTCTTT.

The chain employs TRBV10-3 and TRBJ1-1; no firm D call. V was pared by 2 bases and J by 4 bases, with 5 bases between. The CDR3 is 12 residues long. In germline, CDR1 is ENHRY, CDR2 SYGVKD. CDR3 loop: CAISERGTEAFF. CDR3 coding DNA: TGTGCCATCAGTGAGCGGGGCACTGAAGCTTTCTTT.

There are a few counts of this clonotype. V usage is TRBV23-1 and J usage is TRBJ2-1, with TRBD2 matching 7 bases. TRBV23-1 is designated an ORF whose function remains uncertain. V lost 3 bases, J lost 3 bases, and 8 bases stayed unmatched. The CDR3 contains 16 residues. The CDR3 nucleotides read TGCGCCAGCAGTCACGTTTGCGGGGGTGACTACAATGAGCAGTTCTTC. This encodes CASSHVCGGDYNEQFF.

This clonotype has more than one count but fewer than ten. The chain carries TRBV7-9 and TRBJ2-5, with 13 bases fitting TRBD2. The CDR3 covers 15 residues. Germline trimming cut 4 bases from V and 3 bases from J; bases unmatched to any gene: 2. Germline CDR1 reads SEHNR; CDR2 reads FQNEAQ (reference sequence). The CDR3 here is CASSSGTSGEETQYF. The CDR3 DNA sequence: TGTGCCAGCAGCTCGGGGACTAGCGGGGAAGAGACCCAGTACTTC.

The V and J genes are TRBV7-9 and TRBJ2-2; no firm D call. V lost 5 bases to trimming and J lost 0 bases, with 13 bases between them. Germline V CDR1 and CDR2: SEHNR, FQNEAQ (reference sequence). The CDR3 length is 16 residues. The CDR3 region has the DNA TGTGCCAGCAGCCCCGGCCCTAACGCGAACACCGGGGAGCTGTTTTTT. Amino acids: CASSPGPNANTGELFF.

The chain uses TRBV7-9 and TRBJ1-2; TRBD1 matches 8 bases. V dropped 10 bases and J dropped 6; count of bases not matched to a gene: 13. Germline values: CDR1 SEHNR, CDR2 FQNEAQ (reference sequence). The CDR3 spans 14 residues. CDR3 sequence (DNA): TGTGCCACCGGGGCCCGACAGGGGCTAGATGGCTACACCTTC. As protein: CATGARQGLDGYTF.

The chain combines TRBV7-3 with TRBJ2-3; D gene ambiguous. V lost 5 bases and J lost 9, with 12 bases in between. Germline CDR1 is SGHTA and CDR2 is FQGTGA. The CDR3 has 12 amino acids. CDR3 amino acids: CASSEEGLTQYF. DNA for the CDR3: TGTGCCAGCAGCGAAGAAGGGTTAACGCAGTATTTT.

This clonotype was seen only a few times. The rearrangement uses TRBV7-2 and TRBJ2-1; D is possibly TRBD2 (5 bases). Germline CDR1 reads SGHTA; CDR2 reads FQGNSA. The V and J ends lost 5 bases and 7 bases respectively, with 9 bases between them. The CDR3 consists of 12 residues. Here the CDR3 reads CASSPQRNEQFF. In DNA, the CDR3 is TGTGCCAGCAGCCCCCAGCGGAATGAGCAGTTCTTC.

This clonotype was counted a few times. J is TRBJ2-5 and V is TRBV5-1, with 7 bases that match TRBD1. The CDR3 is 14 residues long. Trimming cost V 4 bases and J 1 base; bases outside gene matches: 4. Germline assignment: CDR1 SGHRS and CDR2 YFSETQ. The CDR3 DNA reads as TGCGCCAGCAGCGATCGACAGGGCCAAGAGACCCAGTACTTC. This sequence encodes CASSDRQGQETQYF.

This clonotype came up a few times. This rearrangement joins TRBV7-9 to TRBJ1-1; D is uncertain. Germline V gene lookup returns CDR1 SEHNR and CDR2 FQNEAQ (reference sequence). This CDR3 has 14 amino acids. V lost 5 bases, J lost 4 bases, and 14 bases lay in between. The CDR3 protein is CASSPQVRGTEAFF. CDR3 sequence (DNA): TGTGCCAGCAGCCCCCAAGTCCGGGGCACTGAAGCTTTCTTT.

This clonotype has more than one count but fewer than ten. The V gene is TRBV4-1, the J gene TRBJ2-3; D is possibly TRBD2 (5 bases). V lost 3 bases, J lost 4 bases, and 8 bases lay in between. The CDR3 spans 13 residues. The germline V gene has CDR1 MGHRA and CDR2 YSYEKL. CDR3 amino acids: CASSQRESDTQYF. CDR3 DNA: TGCGCCAGCAGCCAGAGGGAATCAGATACGCAGTATTTT.

The chain couples TRBV7-2 to TRBJ1-2; D not resolved. The CDR3 consists of 14 residues. CDR1 and CDR2 from the germline V gene are SGHTA and FQGNSA. The V gene lost 4 bases and the J gene lost 7 bases, with 16 bases spanning the gap. This CDR3 reads CASSSLTASRGYTF. CDR3 sequence (DNA): TGTGCCAGCAGCTCCCTGACGGCCTCGCGTGGCTACACCTTC.

The J gene is TRBJ1-2, the V gene TRBV7-2, with D unresolved. V dropped 1 base and J dropped 7 bases, with 19 bases sitting between them. Germline CDR1 reads SGHTA; CDR2 reads FQGNSA. The CDR3 consists of 16 residues. In DNA, the CDR3 is TGTGCCAGCAGCTTAGAAGGGTGGGCGGTAGACGGTGGCTACACCTTC. Translating gives CASSLEGWAVDGGYTF.

V is TRBV12-3 or TRBV12-4 and J is TRBJ2-3; 8 bases line up with TRBD1. Trimming removed 8 bases from V and 2 bases from J; junction bases left unmatched: 6. The CDR3 loop spans 14 amino acids. The CDR3 loop is CASQDRALTDTQYF. Written as DNA, the CDR3 is TGTGCCAGCCAGGACAGGGCACTCACAGATACGCAGTATTTT.

This clonotype was picked up a small number of times. This rearrangement joins TRBV12-3 or TRBV12-4 to TRBJ2-3; D perhaps matches TRBD2 (6 bases). Trimming removed 4 bases from V and 1 base from J, with 6 bases in between. This CDR3 comprises 13 residues. The CDR3 region is CASSWGGTDTQYF. The CDR3 DNA follows: TGTGCCAGCAGTTGGGGGGGCACAGATACGCAGTATTTT.

This clonotype was observed at least ten times. The chain carries TRBV6-6 and TRBJ2-3, with D maybe TRBD1 (6 bases). Trimming left V 2 bases short and J 3 bases short, with 15 bases between. CDR3 length equals 16 residues. CDR1 is MNHNY and CDR2 is SVGAGI in the germline V gene (reference sequence). CDR3 loop: CASSYTTGLGTDTQYF. The CDR3 DNA is TGTGCCAGCAGTTACACCACAGGGCTTGGGACAGATACGCAGTATTTT.

The rearrangement uses TRBV6-6 and TRBJ2-7; TRBD2 matches at 7 bases. CDR3 size: 14 residues. The germline V gene has CDR1 MNHNY and CDR2 SVGAGI (reference sequence). Trimming took 11 bases from V and 3 from J; bases not matched to a gene: 13. This chain's CDR3 is CAGEGGSGIYEQYV. The DNA of the CDR3 is TGTGCCGGGGAGGGAGGGTCGGGAATCTACGAGCAGTACGTC.